This T cell receptor beta chain appears in the sequencing data of a study of a mutant IDH1 vaccine in newly diagnosed glioma. Time point defined: week 11, during vaccination. Every vaccination contained 300 ug of the mutant IDH1 20-mer peptide and was paired with topical imiquimod. Comments on this clone: The antigen remains undetermined.

Some clones are missing from TCRdb's copy, which holds only in-frame ones; the method was immunoSEQ multiplex PCR. This sample has 20,000 to 25,000 clones; less than 85% occur once, and the top ten carry 11%. V was shortened by 2 bases and J by 5 bases, with 9 bases between the two germline ends. CDR3 length: 13 amino acids. Germline V lookup: CDR1 KGHSH, CDR2 LQKENI. This clonotype was obtained from a man younger than 30 with glioma. Some clones in this sample may be carry-over from other donors' samples. Here the sequenced sample was peripheral blood mononuclear cells (PBMCs), taken from a glioma patient whose treatment included an IDH1 peptide vaccine. This chain connects TRBV18 to TRBJ1-1; D is uncertain. The CDR3 bases are TGTGCCAGCTCACCATCGGAACGAACTGAAGCTTTCTTT. Translated: CASSPSERTEAFF.